This record looks at one T cell receptor beta chain sequence and its context. Data came from immunoSEQ multiplex PCR; TCRdb stores just in-frame clones and leaves some out. Here the sample spans roughly 300,000 clones, 85% to 90% being singletons. The CDR3 is 14 amino acids. Per germline, CDR1 SNHLY and CDR2 FYNNEI. V shed 5 bases, J shed 4 bases, and the junction held 5 bases outside the gene matches. The sample originates from a study of blood T cell repertoires in COVID-19. The sequencing input was peripheral blood. This clonotype was sampled from a human donor in a cohort sampled during active COVID-19. The chain is built from TRBV2 and TRBJ2-7; TRBD1 matches at 10 bases. Written as DNA, the CDR3 is TGTGCCAGCAGTTCGACAGGGGGCGCGTACGAGCAGTACTTC. This codes for CASSSTGGAYEQYF.